This T cell receptor beta chain was recovered during a study of blood T cell repertoires in COVID-19. The CDR3 length is 14 residues. Trimming removed 3 bases from V and 1 base from J; junction bases left unmatched: 0. Germline loops: CDR1 KGHSH, CDR2 LQKENI. Generated by immunoSEQ multiplex PCR, the TCRdb table keeps only in-frame clones and is missing some. The sample contains hundreds of thousands of clones, around 88% of which appear only once. This clone came up once. V is TRBV18 and J is TRBJ2-5, with 9 nucleotides matching TRBD2. The source material was PBMCs or T cells enriched from blood (not recorded which). This sequence originates from a woman in her thirties or forties who had recovered from COVID-19. As DNA, the CDR3 is TGTGCCAGCTCACCGACTAGCGGCCAAGAGACCCAGTACTTC. Translation gives CASSPTSGQETQYF.